Below, 18 T cell receptor beta chains from the same sample are listed, as sequenced in a study of response to subunit inactivated influenza vaccine. TCRdb called the RT-PCR reads again in MiXCR, with one record for every CDR3 protein. The sample has fewer than 600,000 distinct CDR3 sequences, approximately 6.9% seen once. This material consisted of PBMCs from blood, taken around 25 months after vaccination. The receptors were gathered from a man aged 50 to 69 who received an inactivated influenza vaccine.

The rearrangement links TRBV5-1 to TRBJ1-1; D ambiguous. The CDR3 sequence is 13 residues long. Germline CDR1 reads SGHRS; CDR2 reads YFSETQ. The V gene lost 4 bases and the J gene lost 0 bases, with 7 bases spanning the gap. The CDR3 is CASSNFLNTEAFF. The CDR3 region has the DNA TGCGCCAGCAGCAATTTTTTGAACACTGAAGCTTTCTTT.

This clonotype appeared a few times. This chain connects TRBV5-1 to TRBJ2-7, with 13 nucleotides matching TRBD2. CDR1 is SGHRS and CDR2 is YFSETQ in the germline V gene. V was pared by 4 bases and J by 5 bases, with 12 bases of the junction left unmatched. The CDR3 covers 17 residues. In DNA form, the CDR3 reads TGCGCCAGCAGCCAAGGACTAGCGGGAGTGGCCATGGACGAGCAGTACTTC. Its translation: CASSQGLAGVAMDEQYF.

This chain joins TRBV11-2 and TRBJ2-7; D may be TRBD1 (5 bases). Germline CDR1 reads SGHAT; CDR2 reads FQNNGV. The CDR3 sequence is 15 residues long. V was clipped by 2 bases and J by 1 base, with 12 bases between them. CDR3 DNA: TGTGCCAGCAGCTTAATGCAGGGCAATTCCTACGAGCAGTACTTC. It encodes CASSLMQGNSYEQYF.

This clonotype was observed a handful of times. The rearrangement uses TRBV5-1 and TRBJ2-3; 8 bases are a match to TRBD2. Germline V gene sequence: CDR1 SGHRS, CDR2 YFSETQ. The CDR3 extends over 15 amino acids. V shed 2 bases and J 4 bases; nucleotides not matched to a gene: 6. This CDR3 reads CASSFGGAVADTQYF. The CDR3 DNA follows: TGCGCCAGCAGCTTCGGGGGGGCTGTTGCAGATACGCAGTATTTT.

This clonotype was seen only a few times. V gene TRBV20-1 combines with J gene TRBJ1-2; tentative D call: TRBD1 (5 bases). The V gene lost 3 bases and the J gene lost 4 bases, with 15 bases spanning the gap. The CDR3 covers 14 residues. The germline CDR1 and CDR2 sequences are DFQATT and SNEGSKA (reference sequence). CDR3 DNA: TGCAGTGCTAGGGGGACTGGGTATAGCTATGGCTACACCTTC. It codes for CSARGTGYSYGYTF.

This clonotype has ten or more counts. The chain recombines TRBV6-1 with TRBJ1-6, with D hard to call. Trimming took off 7 bases at V and 7 bases at J, with 11 bases between the two ends. CDR1 MNHNS and CDR2 SASEGT come from the germline V gene. This CDR3 comprises 13 residues. CDR3 residues: CASTETRNSPLHF. The CDR3 region has the DNA TGTGCCAGCACCGAAACCAGGAATTCACCCCTCCACTTT.

This clonotype was seen ten or more times. The rearrangement joins TRBV28 to TRBJ2-7, with 12 bases lining up with TRBD2. Germline loops: CDR1 MDHEN, CDR2 SYDVKM. The V and J ends lost 5 bases and 0 bases, in that order; junction bases with no gene match: 11. This CDR3 contains 18 residues. DNA for the CDR3: TGTGCCAGCAGTCGAACTAGCGGGAGGCTTGCAAGCTCCTACGAGCAGTACTTC. The encoded protein is CASSRTSGRLASSYEQYF.

The V gene is TRBV7-9, the J gene TRBJ2-1, with 13 bases that match TRBD2. V lost 2 bases to trimming and J lost 8 bases; unmatched junction nucleotides: 3. This CDR3 region has 15 residues. CDR1 SEHNR and CDR2 FQNEAQ come from the germline V gene (reference sequence). CDR3 in amino acids: CASSLWTSGRDEQFF. The DNA for the CDR3 is TGTGCCAGCAGCTTATGGACTAGCGGGAGAGATGAGCAGTTCTTC.

The rearrangement joins TRBV4-1 to TRBJ2-5, with D uncertain. Trimming shortened V by 1 base and J by 5 bases, and 14 bases separated the two germline ends. CDR1 is MGHRA and CDR2 is YSYEKL in the germline V gene. This CDR3 region has 15 residues. The CDR3 DNA follows: TGCGCCAGCAGCCAAGGCCAGGACGTCAGGGAGACCCAGTACTTC. Protein: CASSQGQDVRETQYF.

This clonotype was observed at least ten times. The chain carries TRBV30 and TRBJ1-6; 7 bases match TRBD1. The CDR3 totals 12 residues. J lost 8 bases, V lost 7 bases, and 5 bases had no gene match. In germline, CDR1 is GTSNPN, CDR2 SVGIG (reference sequence). The CDR3 loop reads CASDREDSPLHF. CDR3 nucleotide sequence: TGTGCCTCCGACAGGGAGGATTCACCCCTCCACTTT.

The CDR3 reads CASGALNTGEQYF. The CDR3 bases are TGCGCCAGCGGGGCACTTAATACGGGGGAGCAGTACTTC. The chain is built from TRBV5-1 and TRBJ2-7; possibly TRBD1 or TRBD2 for D (5 bases each). The CDR3 totals 13 residues. Trimming pared 7 bases from V and 7 bases from J, leaving 18 bases between. Germline values: CDR1 SGHRS, CDR2 YFSETQ.

This clonotype was observed many times. V gene TRBV11-2 combines with J gene TRBJ2-1, with 10 bases that match TRBD2. Germline V gene lookup returns CDR1 SGHAT and CDR2 FQNNGV. J gave up 6 bases and V 9 bases, and 8 bases lay outside the gene matches. The length of the CDR3 is 14 residues. The chain's CDR3 is CASRAGGPGNEQFF. The CDR3, as DNA: TGTGCCAGTAGAGCGGGAGGGCCGGGCAATGAGCAGTTCTTC. The variable domain in full, with the rest retrieved from reference TRBV11-2 and TRBJ2-1, is EAGVAQSPRYKIIEKRQSVAFWCNPISGHATLYWYQQILGQGPKLLIQFQNNGVVDDSQLPKDRFSAERLKGVDSTLKIQPAKLEDSAVYLCASRAGGPGNEQFFGPGTRLTVL.

Many counts were recorded for this clonotype. V and J are TRBV12-3 or TRBV12-4 and TRBJ2-7; TRBD2 matches at 10 bases. The CDR3 has 16 residues. Trimming cost V 6 bases and J 2 bases; bases outside gene matches: 10. The CDR3 is CASSSGELAGTYEQYF. The CDR3 DNA is TGTGCCAGCAGCAGTGGGGAACTAGCGGGAACCTACGAGCAGTACTTC.

This clonotype showed up just a few times. The rearrangement links TRBV5-1 to TRBJ2-3; the match to TRBD2 covers 10 bases. Germline lookup yields CDR1 SGHRS and CDR2 YFSETQ. J gave up 2 bases and V 4 bases, and 7 bases lay outside the gene matches. This CDR3 contains 16 residues. CDR3 amino acids: CASSPGLARPTDTQYF. The DNA for the CDR3 is TGCGCCAGCAGCCCGGGACTAGCGCGACCCACAGATACGCAGTATTTT.

The sample holds many counts of this clonotype. The chain links TRBV7-9 to TRBJ1-1, with D uncertain. The CDR3 is made up of 12 amino acids. Germline V gene data show CDR1 as SEHNR and CDR2 as FQNEAQ (reference sequence). The V and J ends lost 5 bases and 3 bases respectively, with 7 bases between them. In DNA form, the CDR3 reads TGTGCCAGCAGCGGGCAAGACACTGAAGCTTTCTTT. Its protein product is CASSGQDTEAFF.

This clonotype was counted many times. This rearrangement joins TRBV5-1 to TRBJ2-7, with TRBD1 matching over 8 bases. The CDR3 extends over 14 amino acids. With 4 bases clipped from V and 5 bases from J, the junction kept 8 bases outside the gene matches. Germline V CDR1 and CDR2: SGHRS, YFSETQ. CDR3 bases: TGCGCCAGCAGCACCGGACAGGGAACACACGAGCAGTACTTC. Translation gives CASSTGQGTHEQYF.

The chain is built from TRBV5-1 and TRBJ2-7; 7 bases agree with TRBD2. Trimming removed 0 bases from V and 4 bases from J; junction bases left unmatched: 13. The CDR3 runs 17 residues. Germline V gene data show CDR1 as SGHRS and CDR2 as YFSETQ. CDR3 in DNA: TGCGCCAGCAGCTTGGTTACTAGCGACCAGATCGCGTACGAGCAGTACTTC. Translated: CASSLVTSDQIAYEQYF.

This clonotype has a handful of counts. CDR3 nucleotide sequence: TGTGCCAGCAGTTACTCGCGAGACAGGGGAGCCACTGAAGCTTTCTTT. Encoded protein: CASSYSRDRGATEAFF. The chain links TRBV6-2 or TRBV6-3 to TRBJ1-1, with 8 bases lining up with TRBD1. J was trimmed by 4 bases and V by 0 bases; bases with no gene match: 7. Germline V lookup: CDR1 MNHEY, CDR2 SVGEGT. The CDR3 length is 16 residues.